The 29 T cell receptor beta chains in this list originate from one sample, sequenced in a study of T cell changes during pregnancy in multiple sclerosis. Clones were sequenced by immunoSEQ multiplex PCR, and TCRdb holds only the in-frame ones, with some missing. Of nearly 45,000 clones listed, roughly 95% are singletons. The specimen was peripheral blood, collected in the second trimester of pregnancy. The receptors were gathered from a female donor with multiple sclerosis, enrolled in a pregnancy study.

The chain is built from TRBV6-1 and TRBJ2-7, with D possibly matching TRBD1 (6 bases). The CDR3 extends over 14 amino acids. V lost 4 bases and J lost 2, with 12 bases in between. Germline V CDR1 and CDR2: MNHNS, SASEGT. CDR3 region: CASSVIQGTYEQYF. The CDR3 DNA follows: TGTGCCAGCAGTGTAATACAGGGTACCTACGAGCAGTACTTC.

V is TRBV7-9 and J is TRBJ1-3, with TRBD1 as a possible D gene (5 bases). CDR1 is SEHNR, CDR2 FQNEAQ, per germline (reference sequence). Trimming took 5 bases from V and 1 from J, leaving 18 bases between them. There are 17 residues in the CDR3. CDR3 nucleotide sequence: TGTGCCAGCAGCCCGCGGTGGGGGGAAACGTCTGGAAACACCATATATTTT. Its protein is CASSPRWGETSGNTIYF. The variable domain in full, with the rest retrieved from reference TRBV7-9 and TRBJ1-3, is DTGVSQNPRHKITKRGQNVTFRCDPISEHNRLYWYRQTLGQGPEFLTYFQNEAQLEKSRLLSDRFSAERPKGSFSTLEIQRTEQGDSAMYLCASSPRWGETSGNTIYFGEGSWLTVV.

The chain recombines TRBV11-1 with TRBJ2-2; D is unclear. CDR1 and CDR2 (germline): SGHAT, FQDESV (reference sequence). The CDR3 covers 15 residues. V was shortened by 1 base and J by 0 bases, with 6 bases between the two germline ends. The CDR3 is CASSLGAANTGELFF. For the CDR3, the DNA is TGTGCCAGCAGCTTAGGAGCCGCGAACACCGGGGAGCTGTTTTTT.

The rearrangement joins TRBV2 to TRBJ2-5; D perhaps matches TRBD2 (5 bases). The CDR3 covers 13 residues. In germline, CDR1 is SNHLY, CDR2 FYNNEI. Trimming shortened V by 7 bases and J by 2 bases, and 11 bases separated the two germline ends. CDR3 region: CASTYDYQETQYF. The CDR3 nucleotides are TGTGCCAGCACATACGACTATCAAGAGACCCAGTACTTC.

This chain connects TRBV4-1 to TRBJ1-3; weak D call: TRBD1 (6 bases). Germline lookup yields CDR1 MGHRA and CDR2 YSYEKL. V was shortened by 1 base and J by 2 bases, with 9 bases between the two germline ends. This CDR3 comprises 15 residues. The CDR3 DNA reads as TGCGCCAGCAGCCAAGGGGGGCTCGCTGGAAACACCATATATTTT. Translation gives CASSQGGLAGNTIYF.

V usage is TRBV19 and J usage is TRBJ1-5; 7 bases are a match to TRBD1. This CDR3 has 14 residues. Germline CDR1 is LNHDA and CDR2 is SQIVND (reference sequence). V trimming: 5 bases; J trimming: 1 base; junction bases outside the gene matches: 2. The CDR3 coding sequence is TGTGCCAGTAGTCCGACAGGGAGCAATCAGCCCCAGCATTTT. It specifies CASSPTGSNQPQHF.

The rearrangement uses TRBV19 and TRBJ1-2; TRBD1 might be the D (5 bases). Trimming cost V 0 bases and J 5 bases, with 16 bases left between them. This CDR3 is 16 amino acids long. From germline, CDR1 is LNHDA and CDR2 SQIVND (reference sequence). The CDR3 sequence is CASSIDGFPGTYGYTF. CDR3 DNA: TGTGCCAGTAGTATAGATGGTTTCCCAGGGACTTATGGCTACACCTTC.

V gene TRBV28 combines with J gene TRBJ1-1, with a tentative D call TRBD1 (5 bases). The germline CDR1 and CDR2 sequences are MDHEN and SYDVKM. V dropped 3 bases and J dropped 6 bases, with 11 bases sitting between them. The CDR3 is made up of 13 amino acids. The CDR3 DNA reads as TGTGCCAGCAGTTTCGGCAGGGCCGCTGAAGCTTTCTTT. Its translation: CASSFGRAAEAFF.

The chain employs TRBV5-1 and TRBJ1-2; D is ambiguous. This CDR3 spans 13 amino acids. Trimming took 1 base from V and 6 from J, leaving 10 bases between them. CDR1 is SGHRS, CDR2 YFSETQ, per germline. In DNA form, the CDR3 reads TGCGCCAGCAGCTTGAACGGGATGGATGGCTACACCTTC. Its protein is CASSLNGMDGYTF.

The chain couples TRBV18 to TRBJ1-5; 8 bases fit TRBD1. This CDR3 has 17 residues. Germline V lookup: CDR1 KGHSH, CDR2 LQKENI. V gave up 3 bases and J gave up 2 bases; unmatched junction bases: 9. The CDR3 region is CASSPRRTGTGNQPQHF. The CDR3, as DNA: TGTGCCAGCTCACCGAGACGGACAGGGACAGGCAATCAGCCCCAGCATTTT.

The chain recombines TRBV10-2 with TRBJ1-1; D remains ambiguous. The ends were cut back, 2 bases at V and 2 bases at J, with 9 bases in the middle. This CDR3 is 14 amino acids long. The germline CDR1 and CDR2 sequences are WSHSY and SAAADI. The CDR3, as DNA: TGCGCCAGCAGTGAGAATGAGGAAAACACTGAAGCTTTCTTT. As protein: CASSENEENTEAFF.

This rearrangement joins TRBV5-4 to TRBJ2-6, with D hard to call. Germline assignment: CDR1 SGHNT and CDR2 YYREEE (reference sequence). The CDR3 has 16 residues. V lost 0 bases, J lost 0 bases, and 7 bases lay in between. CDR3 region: CASSLGGNSGANVLTF. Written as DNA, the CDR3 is TGTGCCAGCAGCTTGGGAGGTAACTCTGGGGCCAACGTCCTGACTTTC. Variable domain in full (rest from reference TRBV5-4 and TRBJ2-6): ETGVTQSPTHLIKTRGQQVTLRCSSQSGHNTVSWYQQALGQGPQFIFQYYREEENGRGNFPPRFSGLQFPNYSSELNVNALELDDSALYLCASSLGGNSGANVLTFGAGSRLTVL.

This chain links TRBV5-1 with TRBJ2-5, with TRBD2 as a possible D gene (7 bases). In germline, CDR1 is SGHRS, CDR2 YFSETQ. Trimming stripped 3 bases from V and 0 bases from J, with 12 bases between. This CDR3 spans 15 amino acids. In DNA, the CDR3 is TGCGCCAGCAGCTCACTAGGGGGGGACCAAGAGACCCAGTACTTC. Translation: CASSSLGGDQETQYF.

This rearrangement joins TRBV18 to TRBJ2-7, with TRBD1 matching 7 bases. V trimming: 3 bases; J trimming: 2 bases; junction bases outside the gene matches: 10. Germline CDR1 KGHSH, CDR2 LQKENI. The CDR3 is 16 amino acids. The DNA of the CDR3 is TGTGCCAGCTCACCGATCGACAGGGTGGTTACCTACGAGCAGTACTTC. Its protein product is CASSPIDRVVTYEQYF.

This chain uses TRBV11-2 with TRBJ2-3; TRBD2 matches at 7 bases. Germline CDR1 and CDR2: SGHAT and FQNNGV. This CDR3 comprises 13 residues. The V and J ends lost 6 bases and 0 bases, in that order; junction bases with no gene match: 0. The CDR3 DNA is TGTGCCAGCAGTAGCGGGAGCACAGATACGCAGTATTTT. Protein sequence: CASSSGSTDTQYF.

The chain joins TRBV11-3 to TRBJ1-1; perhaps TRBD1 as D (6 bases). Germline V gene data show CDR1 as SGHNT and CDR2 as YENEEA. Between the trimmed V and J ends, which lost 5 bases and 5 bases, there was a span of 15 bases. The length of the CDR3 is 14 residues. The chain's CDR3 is CASSPSRGSTEAFF. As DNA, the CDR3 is TGTGCCAGCAGCCCTTCTAGGGGGAGTACTGAAGCTTTCTTT.

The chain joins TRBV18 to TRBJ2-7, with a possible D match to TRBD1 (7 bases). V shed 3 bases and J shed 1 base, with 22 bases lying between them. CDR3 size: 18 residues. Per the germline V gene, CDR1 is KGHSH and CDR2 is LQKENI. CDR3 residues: CASSPPAWIQGGSYEQYF. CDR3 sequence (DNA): TGTGCCAGCTCACCGCCCGCTTGGATTCAGGGGGGATCCTACGAGCAGTACTTC.

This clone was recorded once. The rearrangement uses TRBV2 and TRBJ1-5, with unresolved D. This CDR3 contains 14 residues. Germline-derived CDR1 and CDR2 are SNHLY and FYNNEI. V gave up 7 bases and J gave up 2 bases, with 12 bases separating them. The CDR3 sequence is CASKMEMGNQPQHF. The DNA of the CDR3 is TGTGCCAGCAAAATGGAGATGGGCAATCAGCCCCAGCATTTT.

The CDR3 sequence is CASSGQGVNIQYF. CDR3 DNA sequence: TGTGCCAGCAGCGGACAGGGTGTAAACATTCAGTACTTC. The chain is built from TRBV7-8 and TRBJ2-4, with 8 bases that match TRBD1. Trimming removed 5 bases from V and 6 bases from J; junction bases left unmatched: 3. Per the germline V gene, CDR1 is SGHVS and CDR2 is FQNEAQ. The CDR3 spans 13 residues.

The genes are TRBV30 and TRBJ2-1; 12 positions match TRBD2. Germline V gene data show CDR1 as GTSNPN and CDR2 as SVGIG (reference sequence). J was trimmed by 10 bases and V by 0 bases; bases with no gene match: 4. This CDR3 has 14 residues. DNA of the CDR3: TGTGCCTGGAGTGTGACTAGCGGGAGTCGGGAGCAGTTCTTC. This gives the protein CAWSVTSGSREQFF.

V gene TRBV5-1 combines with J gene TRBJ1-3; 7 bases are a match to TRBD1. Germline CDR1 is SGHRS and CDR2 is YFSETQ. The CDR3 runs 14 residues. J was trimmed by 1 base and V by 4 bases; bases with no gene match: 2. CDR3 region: CASSPRGSGNTIYF. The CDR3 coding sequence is TGCGCCAGCAGCCCCAGGGGGTCTGGAAACACCATATATTTT.

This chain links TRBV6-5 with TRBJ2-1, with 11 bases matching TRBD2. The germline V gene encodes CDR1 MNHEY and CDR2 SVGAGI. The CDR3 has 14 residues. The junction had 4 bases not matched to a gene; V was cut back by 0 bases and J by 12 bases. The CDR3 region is CASSYSTSGSGQFF. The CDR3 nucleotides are TGTGCCAGCAGTTACTCAACTAGCGGGAGTGGGCAGTTCTTC.

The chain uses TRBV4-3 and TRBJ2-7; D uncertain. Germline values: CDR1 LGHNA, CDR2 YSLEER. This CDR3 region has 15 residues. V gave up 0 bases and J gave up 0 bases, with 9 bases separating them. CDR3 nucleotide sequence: TGCGCCAGCAGCCAAGAATTCGCCAGCTCCTACGAGCAGTACTTC. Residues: CASSQEFASSYEQYF.

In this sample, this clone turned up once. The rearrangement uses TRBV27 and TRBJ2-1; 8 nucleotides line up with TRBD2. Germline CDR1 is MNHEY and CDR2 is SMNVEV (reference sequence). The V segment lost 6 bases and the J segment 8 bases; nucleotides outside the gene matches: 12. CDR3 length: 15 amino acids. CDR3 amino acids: CASSKPGTSLYEQFF. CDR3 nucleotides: TGTGCCAGCAGCAAACCCGGGACTAGTTTATATGAGCAGTTCTTC.

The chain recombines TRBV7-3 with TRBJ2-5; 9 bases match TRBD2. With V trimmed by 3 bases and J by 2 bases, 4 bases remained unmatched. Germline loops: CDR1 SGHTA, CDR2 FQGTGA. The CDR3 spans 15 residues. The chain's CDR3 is CASSFGTSKQETQYF. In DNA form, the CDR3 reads TGTGCCAGCAGCTTCGGGACTAGCAAGCAAGAGACCCAGTACTTC.

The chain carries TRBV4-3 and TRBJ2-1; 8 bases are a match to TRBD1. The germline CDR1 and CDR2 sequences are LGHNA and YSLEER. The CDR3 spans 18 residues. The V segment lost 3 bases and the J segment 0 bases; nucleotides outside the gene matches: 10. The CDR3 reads CASSHYGQGESSYNEQFF. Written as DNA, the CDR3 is TGCGCCAGCAGCCATTATGGACAGGGTGAAAGCTCCTACAATGAGCAGTTCTTC.

CDR3 DNA sequence: TGTGCCACCCGGAGGGGCGGCAGGAACACTGAAGCTTTCTTT. It encodes CATRRGGRNTEAFF. The chain links TRBV6-5 to TRBJ1-1; a possible D gene is TRBD1 (5 bases). The germline V gene encodes CDR1 MNHEY and CDR2 SVGAGI. V was trimmed by 10 bases and J by 1 base, leaving 16 bases between them. The CDR3 consists of 14 residues.

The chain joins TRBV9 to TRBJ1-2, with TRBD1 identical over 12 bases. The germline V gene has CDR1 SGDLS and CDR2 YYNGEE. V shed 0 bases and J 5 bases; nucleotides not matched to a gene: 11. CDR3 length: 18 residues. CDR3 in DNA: TGTGCCAGCAGCGTAGCTACGAAGGGGACAGGGGGCAAATATGGCTACACCTTC. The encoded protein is CASSVATKGTGGKYGYTF.

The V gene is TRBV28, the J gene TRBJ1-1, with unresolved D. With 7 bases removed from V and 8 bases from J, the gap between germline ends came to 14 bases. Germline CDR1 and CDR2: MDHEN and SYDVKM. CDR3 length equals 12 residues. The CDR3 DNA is TGTGCCAGCAACGACAAGAAAAGCGAAGCTTTCTTT. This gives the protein CASNDKKSEAFF.